The next 7 T cell receptor beta chains were all read from a single sample in a study of blood T cell repertoires in COVID-19. The assay was immunoSEQ multiplex PCR, and TCRdb's table has in-frame clones only and misses some. Here the sample spans some 270,000 clones, approximately 89% being singletons. The sequencing sample was made of peripheral blood. These receptors originate from a man aged 35 to 55 with active or convalescent COVID-19.

This sequence joins TRBV10-1 and TRBJ2-7; 7 bases are a match to TRBD1. The CDR3 contains 13 residues. Germline values: CDR1 WNHNN, CDR2 SYGVQD (reference sequence). V gave up 7 bases and J gave up 3 bases; unmatched junction bases: 6. The CDR3 DNA sequence: TGCGCCAGCAACCCGGGACAGAGCTACGAGCAGTACTTC. It encodes CASNPGQSYEQYF.

The DNA for the CDR3 is TGTGCCAGCAGCCTTGGACAGGGCCTGATGAACACTGAAGCTTTCTTT. It yields the protein CASSLGQGLMNTEAFF. The V and J genes are TRBV5-4 and TRBJ1-1, with TRBD1 identical over 8 bases. The CDR3 covers 16 residues. Germline-derived CDR1 and CDR2 are SGHNT and YYREEE (reference sequence). V was clipped by 4 bases and J by 0 bases; unmatched bases: 8.

The chain uses TRBV7-3 and TRBJ2-5; TRBD1 aligns across 7 bases. CDR3 size: 12 residues. Germline V gene sequence: CDR1 SGHTA, CDR2 FQGTGA. V was clipped by 5 bases and J by 9 bases; unmatched bases: 6. The CDR3 sequence is CASSLLTGPQYF. In DNA, the CDR3 is TGTGCCAGCAGCCTATTGACAGGGCCCCAGTACTTC.

The chain uses TRBV27 and TRBJ2-7; TRBD2 might be the D (5 bases). The germline gives CDR1 MNHEY, CDR2 SMNVEV (reference sequence). This CDR3 region has 14 residues. The V end was cut by 5 bases, the J end by 4 bases, with 15 bases between. CDR3 loop: CASSINTRDYEQYF. In nucleotides, the CDR3 is TGTGCCAGCAGTATAAATACTAGGGATTACGAGCAGTACTTC.

This chain joins TRBV5-8 and TRBJ2-7; TRBD1 is a possible D gene (6 bases). This CDR3 is built from 14 residues. Germline-derived CDR1 and CDR2 are SGHTS and YDEGEE. V lost 0 bases to trimming and J lost 2 bases, with 9 bases between them. The CDR3 here is CASSLEGTTYEQYF. The CDR3, as DNA: TGTGCCAGCAGCTTGGAAGGGACAACCTACGAGCAGTACTTC.

V is TRBV4-1 and J is TRBJ1-2; possibly TRBD1 for D (5 bases). V lost 0 bases to trimming and J lost 8 bases, with 13 bases between them. CDR1 and CDR2 from the germline V gene are MGHRA and YSYEKL. This CDR3 comprises 14 residues. The CDR3 DNA reads as TGCGCCAGCAGCCAAGATAGGGACTTGAGGGGCTACACCTTC. It translates to CASSQDRDLRGYTF.

The J gene is TRBJ2-1, the V gene TRBV24-1, with D perhaps matching TRBD2 (5 bases). Between the trimmed V and J ends, which lost 5 bases and 0 bases, there was a span of 13 bases. This CDR3 is built from 16 residues. Germline V gene data show CDR1 as KGHDR and CDR2 as SFDVKD. This CDR3 reads CATSVEGALSYNEQFF. DNA for the CDR3: TGTGCCACCAGTGTAGAGGGAGCCCTCTCCTACAATGAGCAGTTCTTC.